This TCR beta chain emerged from a study of T cells in Graves' hyperthyroidism and ophthalmopathy. Using RNA transcripts as the source, TCR beta CDR3 regions were amplified. Primed by the HTBI set, a first-round RT-PCR was run on the TCR CDR3. TCRdb called the multiplex PCR reads again in MiXCR, with one record for every CDR3 protein. Altogether under 400,000 distinct CDR3 sequences are present, around 15% being singletons, with the ten largest covering under 25%. V lost 2 bases to trimming and J lost 0 bases, with 7 bases between them. Per the germline V gene, CDR1 is MNHNY and CDR2 is SVGAGI (reference sequence). This CDR3 is built from 15 residues. This clonotype was detected ten times or more.

The chain combines TRBV6-6 with TRBJ2-2; D uncertain. Sequenced input: blood. This TCR was recovered from a woman aged 55-70 years with Graves' ophthalmopathy. CDR3 sequence reads: CASSYRTPNTGELFF. The CDR3 coding sequence is TGTGCCAGCAGTTACCGCACGCCGAACACCGGGGAGCTGTTTTTT.